The 21 T cell receptor beta chains below all came from one sample that was sequenced in a study of T cell responses to AZD1222 COVID-19 vaccine. The data were produced by immunoSEQ multiplex PCR, yet TCRdb's version contains in-frame clones alone and is incomplete. The sample consists of about 120,000 clones, about 90% of them appearing once. The material was peripheral blood, obtained on day 0 of AZD1222 vaccination. These TCRs come from an adult in good health.

This chain connects TRBV30 to TRBJ2-5; 8 positions match TRBD1. The ends lost 1 base at V and 5 bases at J; junction bases unmatched: 12. Germline values: CDR1 GTSNPN, CDR2 SVGIG (reference sequence). The CDR3 sequence is 16 residues long. CDR3 region: CAWSGRTGRSVETQYF. Here the CDR3 DNA reads TGTGCCTGGAGTGGCCGGACAGGGAGGTCAGTGGAGACCCAGTACTTC.

The chain uses TRBV21-1 and TRBJ2-3; the D segment call TRBD1 is taken from the table without a DNA check. TRBV21-1 is deemed a pseudogene. This CDR3 comprises 14 residues. CDR3 region: CASTSRGITDTQYF. CDR3 coding DNA: TGTGCCAGCACCAGTAGGGGAATCACAGATACGCAGTATTTT.

This sequence joins TRBV3-1 (or the pseudogene TRBV3-2) and TRBJ2-1, with 9 bases fitting TRBD2. CDR3 length: 15 residues. From germline, CDR1 is LGHDT and CDR2 YNNKEL (reference sequence). V gave up 6 bases and J gave up 4 bases; unmatched junction bases: 7. The CDR3, as DNA: TGTGCCAGCAGTGCCAGCGGGAGGCCTTACAATGAGCAGTTCTTC. Its translation: CASSASGRPYNEQFF.

The chain carries TRBV6-6 and TRBJ1-2, with TRBD1 matching 9 bases. The trim removed 6 bases at V and 5 bases at J, leaving 1 base unmatched. The germline gives CDR1 MNHNY, CDR2 SVGAGI (reference sequence). The CDR3 has 12 residues. CDR3 amino acids: CASRGQGYGYTF. CDR3 coding DNA: TGTGCCAGCAGGGGACAGGGTTATGGCTACACCTTC.

The chain uses TRBV29-1 and TRBJ2-4; D may be TRBD2 (5 bases). Germline V CDR1 and CDR2: SQVTM, ANQGSEA. V lost 4 bases and J lost 8, with 15 bases in between. The CDR3 contains 13 residues. CDR3 nucleotides: TGCAGCGTTGCGAGCCTCTTCGGGGACATTCAGTACTTC. Protein sequence: CSVASLFGDIQYF.

The gene calls are TRBV12-3 or TRBV12-4 and TRBJ1-1, with D possibly matching TRBD1 (5 bases). V was trimmed by 7 bases and J by 7 bases, leaving 13 bases between them. The CDR3 length is 12 residues. CDR3 protein: CASNTDTYEAFF. CDR3 sequence (DNA): TGTGCCAGCAACACGGACACTTATGAAGCTTTCTTT.

The V and J genes are TRBV27 and TRBJ2-5; D remains unclear. From germline, CDR1 is MNHEY and CDR2 SMNVEV (reference sequence). The V end was cut by 0 bases, the J end by 5 bases, with 4 bases between. The CDR3 is 12 residues long. This CDR3 is CASSLSYETQYF. The DNA of the CDR3 is TGTGCCAGCAGTTTATCGTATGAGACCCAGTACTTC.

CDR3 DNA sequence: TGTGCCAGCAGTTTTATGTGGGGGGCCGAGACCCAGTACTTC. As protein: CASSFMWGAETQYF. V usage is TRBV7-2 and J usage is TRBJ2-5; the D call may be TRBD1 or TRBD2 (6 bases each). The V end lost 6 bases, the J end lost 5 bases, and 16 bases lay between the germline ends. Germline V gene lookup returns CDR1 SGHTA and CDR2 FQGNSA. This CDR3 is 14 amino acids long.

A single count supports this clone. The chain combines TRBV5-1 with TRBJ1-3; 7 bases are a match to TRBD1. The germline gives CDR1 SGHRS, CDR2 YFSETQ. Germline trimming cut 4 bases from V and 1 base from J; bases unmatched to any gene: 8. The CDR3 consists of 16 residues. CDR3 in amino acids: CASSTTTGASGNTIYF. The CDR3 DNA sequence: TGCGCCAGCAGCACCACCACAGGGGCTTCTGGAAACACCATATATTTT.

This clone has a single count. This chain connects TRBV5-1 to TRBJ1-1; D possibly corresponds to TRBD1 (6 bases). CDR3 size: 13 residues. V gave up 0 bases and J gave up 8 bases, with 11 bases separating them. Germline values: CDR1 SGHRS, CDR2 YFSETQ. The CDR3 sequence is CASSLVGAPEAFF. The CDR3, as DNA: TGCGCCAGCAGCTTGGTGGGGGCCCCCGAAGCTTTCTTT.

The V gene is TRBV5-1, the J gene TRBJ2-1; unclear D gene. The CDR3 extends over 12 amino acids. Germline V lookup: CDR1 SGHRS, CDR2 YFSETQ. Trimming shortened V by 4 bases and J by 7 bases, and 9 bases separated the two germline ends. The CDR3 here is CASSAMLNEQFF. As DNA, the CDR3 is TGCGCCAGCAGCGCCATGTTGAATGAGCAGTTCTTC.

The rearrangement uses TRBV11-2 and TRBJ1-1, with D perhaps matching TRBD1 (6 bases). CDR1 is SGHAT and CDR2 is FQNNGV in the germline V gene. V dropped 1 base and J dropped 1 base, with 13 bases sitting between them. This CDR3 region has 16 residues. The CDR3 DNA reads TGTGCCAGCAGCTTAGTACAACAGGGTAAGAACACTGAAGCTTTCTTT. It specifies CASSLVQQGKNTEAFF.

V usage is TRBV7-2 and J usage is TRBJ1-1; unclear D gene. Per germline, CDR1 SGHTA and CDR2 FQGNSA. Between the trimmed V and J ends, which lost 2 bases and 3 bases, there was a span of 4 bases. The CDR3 covers 12 residues. The DNA of the CDR3 is TGTGCCAGCAGCTTAAAATACACTGAAGCTTTCTTT. Encoded protein: CASSLKYTEAFF.

J is TRBJ2-1 and V is TRBV18, with 9 bases matching TRBD1. Germline V gene data show CDR1 as KGHSH and CDR2 as LQKENI. The CDR3 totals 14 residues. The ends lost 5 bases at V and 9 bases at J; junction bases unmatched: 8. CDR3 bases: TGTGCCAGCTCAGCCCGGGACAGGGTCTTTGAGCAGTTCTTC. It is translated as CASSARDRVFEQFF.

The rearrangement joins TRBV6-6 to TRBJ1-1, with TRBD1 as a possible D gene (5 bases). The CDR3 consists of 12 residues. Germline CDR1 is MNHNY and CDR2 is SVGAGI (reference sequence). V lost 5 bases to trimming and J lost 5 bases, with 9 bases between them. The chain's CDR3 is CASSQGATEAFF. The CDR3 coding sequence is TGTGCCAGCAGTCAAGGGGCAACTGAAGCTTTCTTT.

V gene TRBV9 combines with J gene TRBJ1-1; a possible D gene is TRBD1 (5 bases). V lost 0 bases to trimming and J lost 6 bases, with 9 bases between them. The CDR3 totals 13 residues. Germline CDR1 reads SGDLS; CDR2 reads YYNGEE. The CDR3 spells CASSVEGFSEAFF. DNA for the CDR3: TGTGCCAGCAGCGTAGAGGGGTTCTCTGAAGCTTTCTTT.

This clone was counted once. V gene TRBV20-1 combines with J gene TRBJ1-5; 8 bases align to TRBD1. After removal of 3 bases from V and 4 bases from J, the junction contained 14 bases not matched to a gene. This CDR3 contains 17 residues. The V gene's germline CDR1 is DFQATT and CDR2 SNEGSKA (reference sequence). The chain's CDR3 is CSASLPTGAGGNQPQHF. The CDR3 DNA sequence: TGCAGTGCTAGTTTACCGACAGGGGCAGGGGGTAATCAGCCCCAGCATTTT.

The chain uses TRBV5-5 and TRBJ2-7; D may be TRBD1 or TRBD2 (5 bases each). The germline V gene encodes CDR1 SGHKS and CDR2 YYEKEE (reference sequence). This CDR3 region has 17 residues. Trimming took 2 bases from V and 2 from J, leaving 20 bases between them. CDR3 bases: TGTGCCAGCAGCTTCCGACTCCCCCGGGACGGGACCTACGAGCAGTACTTC. This translates into CASSFRLPRDGTYEQYF. The complete variable domain, with remaining parts taken from reference TRBV5-5 and TRBJ2-7, reads DAGVTQSPTHLIKTRGQQVTLRCSPISGHKSVSWYQQVLGQGPQFIFQYYEKEERGRGNFPDRFSARQFPNYSSELNVNALLLGDSALYLCASSFRLPRDGTYEQYFGPGTRLTVT.

The gene calls are TRBV11-3 and TRBJ2-3; D is ambiguous. The CDR3 sequence is 12 residues long. Trimming left V 7 bases short and J 6 bases short, with 11 bases between. Germline CDR1 reads SGHNT; CDR2 reads YENEEA. The CDR3, as DNA: TGTGCCAGCACCAACTCCCTGGATACGCAGTATTTT. Translating gives CASTNSLDTQYF. Drawing the rest from reference TRBV11-3 and TRBJ2-3, the complete variable domain is EAGVVQSPRYKIIEKKQPVAFWCNPISGHNTLYWYLQNLGQGPELLIRYENEEAVDDSQLPKDRFSAERLKGVDSTLKIQPAELGDSAVYLCASTNSLDTQYFGPGTRLTVL.

The chain joins TRBV7-2 to TRBJ2-5, with TRBD2 matching 8 bases. The CDR3 is 14 residues long. Germline V lookup: CDR1 SGHTA, CDR2 FQGNSA. Germline trimming cut 2 bases from V and 5 bases from J; bases unmatched to any gene: 4. The CDR3 spells CASSLYRGRETQYF. DNA for the CDR3: TGTGCCAGCAGCTTATATCGCGGGAGGGAGACCCAGTACTTC.

The chain couples TRBV4-1 to TRBJ2-7; D is unresolved. The length of the CDR3 is 16 residues. Germline CDR1 and CDR2: MGHRA and YSYEKL. V lost 3 bases and J lost 0, with 15 bases in between. CDR3: CASSQGLRLNSYEQYF. The CDR3, as DNA: TGCGCCAGCAGCCAGGGATTGCGGCTGAACTCCTACGAGCAGTACTTC.